This TCR beta chain was sequenced during a study of T-cell memory formation after mild COVID-19 (dated by TCRdb to 2020 to 2023). About the full investigation: TCR sequence clusters from the two donors were largely donor specific. Two young, previously healthy adult volunteers, one female and one male, were included in the cohort. In a couple of donors, T-cell clones that expanded and contracted after mild COVID-19 were followed by sequencing TCRalpha and TCRbeta repertoires longitudinally.

The CDR3 numbers 16 residues from cysteine through phenylalanine. Left in the record is the CDR3 DNA by itself, 48 bases read in frame from the first base. Here V drops 1 base and J drops 6 bases, and the junction holds 10 bases not matched to any gene. The germline V gene gives CDR1 as LGHNA and CDR2 as YNFKEQ. General conclusions and limits of the study: Contracting CD4+ clones were found mainly in CM and EM memory subsets, while CD8+ clones were enriched in EMRA. Some responding clones were detected in pre-infection memory, suggesting pre-existing cross-reactive memory T cells joined the SARS-CoV-2 response. The study included only two mild cases, and larger cohorts that include severe cases with pre-infection samples were judged to be necessary. The second-wave clones that peaked on day 37 were not confirmed to be SARS-CoV-2 specific. Clones that contracted from day 15 to 85 showed balanced CD4/CD8 phenotypes, whereas a second wave of clones that expanded from day 15 to 37 leaned towards CD4+.

Ficoll-Paque density gradient centrifugation was used to isolate PBMCs. This clonotype was recorded a few times. Its antigen is currently not known. Base quality data are lacking; no much larger clone is found one base away. Sequencing used an Illumina NovaSeq 6000. TCRalpha and TCRbeta cDNA libraries were constructed by 5'RACE with constant-segment primers, with sample barcodes and unique molecular identifiers being introduced. Trizol reagent was used to extract RNA from every sample. Libraries were amplified in two PCR steps, with a second sample barcode and Illumina TruSeq adapters added in the second step. Sequencing of libraries was performed on an Illumina NovaSeq with 2 x 150 bp paired-end reads. The paper's data handling went like this. With migec v1.2.7, reads were demultiplexed and then collapsed into UMI-guided consensus sequences. Using mixcr v2.1.11, UMI consensuses were aligned to TRA and TRB V and J templates and then assembled into clonotypes. Clonotypes were classified as expanded or contracted when called significant by both edgeR and NoisET, with noise models trained on biological replicates. For edgeR calls, the cutoffs were a false discovery rate-adjusted p below 0.01 and a log2 fold-change threshold of 1. As an exploratory analysis of dynamics, PCA with hierarchical clustering was applied to max-normalized trajectories of the 1000 most abundant clonotypes. The CD4 or CD8 phenotype of responding clones was assigned using the separately sequenced CD4+ and CD8+ repertoires. The raw public reads went through TCRdb reprocessing: fastp at Q25, MiXCR clone calling, in-frame beta chains kept. CDR3 protein sequences are deduplicated, and each keeps its most common genes and DNA. The V and J calls were determined by TCRdb, not by the authors. The table for this sample lists 200,000 to 250,000 distinct CDR3 sequences; 16% of them were counted only once. The ten most abundant clones make up approximately 3.5% of the sample.

The chain couples TRBV4-2 to TRBJ2-5; 8 middle bases align to TRBD1. Material for sequencing was PBMCs or a T cell subset sorted from them (not recorded which). This receptor was identified in a man between 18 and 35 years old who had mild COVID-19 (a few samples of this study predate the infection). The sample titles of this study are shuffled in the database, so cell type and time point are left out; the donor was told from shared clones. Here is the DNA: TGTGCCAGCAGCCAAGTAATAGGACAGGGAAGGCAGACCCAGTACTTC. This yields the protein CASSQVIGQGRQTQYF.